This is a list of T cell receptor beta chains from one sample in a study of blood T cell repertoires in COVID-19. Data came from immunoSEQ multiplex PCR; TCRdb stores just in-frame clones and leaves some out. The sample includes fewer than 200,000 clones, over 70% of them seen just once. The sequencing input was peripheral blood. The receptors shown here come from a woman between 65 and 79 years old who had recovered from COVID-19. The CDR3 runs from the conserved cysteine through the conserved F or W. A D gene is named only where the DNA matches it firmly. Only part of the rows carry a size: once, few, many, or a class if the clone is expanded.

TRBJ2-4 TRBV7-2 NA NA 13 TGTGCCAGCAGCTTTTACGGGAGTGACATTCAGTACTTC CASSFYGSDIQYF
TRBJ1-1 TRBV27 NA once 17 TGTGCCAGCAGTTCCCTAATCAATGGACAGATGAACACTGAAGCTTTCTTT CASSSLINGQMNTEAFF
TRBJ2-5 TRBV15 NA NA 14 TGTGCCACCAGCCCCCTAAGAACCGGAGAGACCCAGTACTTC CATSPLRTGETQYF
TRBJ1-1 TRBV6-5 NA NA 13 TGTGCCAGCACCCCCAGACAGTGGGTGGGAGCTTTCTTT CASTPRQWVGAFF
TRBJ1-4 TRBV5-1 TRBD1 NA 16 TGCGCCAGCCAGACAGGGGCCCACATCACTAATGAAAAACTGTTTTTT CASQTGAHITNEKLFF
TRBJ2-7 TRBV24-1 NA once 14 TGTGCCACCAGTGTTGGCGGGCCCGCCTACGAGCAGTACTTC CATSVGGPAYEQYF
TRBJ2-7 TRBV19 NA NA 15 TGTGCCAGTAGTATATTCCGTGGGGGGGCCAACATGCGGTACTTC CASSIFRGGANMRYF
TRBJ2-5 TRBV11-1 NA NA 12 TGTGCCAGCAGCCCCGGGACTGAGACCCAGTACTTC CASSPGTETQYF
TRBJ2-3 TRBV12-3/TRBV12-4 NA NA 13 TGTGCCAGCACTGACAGGAGCACAGATACGCAGTATTTT CASTDRSTDTQYF
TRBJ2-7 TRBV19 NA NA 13 TGTGCCAGTACCGCCGGGGGCTCCTACGAGCAGTACTTC CASTAGGSYEQYF
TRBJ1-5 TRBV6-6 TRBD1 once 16 TGTGCCAGCACTTTAGGCCCGGGACAGGGTGATCAGCCCCAGCATTTT CASTLGPGQGDQPQHF
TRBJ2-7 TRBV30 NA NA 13 TGTGCCTGGAGTCGGTGGGCCACCTACGAGCAGTACTTC CAWSRWATYEQYF
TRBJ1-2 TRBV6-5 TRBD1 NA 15 TGTGCCAGCACCACCCCGGCCAGGGGGCACTATGGCTACACCTTC CASTTPARGHYGYTF
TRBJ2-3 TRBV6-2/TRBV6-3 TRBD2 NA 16 TGTGCCAGCAGTTACTCCCCGGGAGGGAGCACAGATACGCAGTATTTT CASSYSPGGSTDTQYF
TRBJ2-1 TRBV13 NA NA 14 TGTGCCAGCAGGCTCTATATTGAGTCCTATGAGCAGTTCTTC CASRLYIESYEQFF
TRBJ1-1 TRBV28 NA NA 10 TGTGCCACCTTAGGGGCTGAAGCTTTCTTT CATLGAEAFF
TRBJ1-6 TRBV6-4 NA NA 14 TGTGCCAGCAGTGTCGGGACTAGGGGTTCACCCCTCCACTTT CASSVGTRGSPLHF
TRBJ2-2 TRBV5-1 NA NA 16 TGCGCCAGCAGCTTAGGGCTACTAGTGGGCACCGGGGAGCTGTTTTTT CASSLGLLVGTGELFF
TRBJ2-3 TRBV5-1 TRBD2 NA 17 TGCGCCAGCAGCCGATCCCTAGGTAGCGGGAGGGCAGATACGCAGTATTTT CASSRSLGSGRADTQYF
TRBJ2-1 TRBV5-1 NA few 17 TGCGCCAGCAGCGGAACTGTTAGGGGGTCCACCAGCAATGAGCAGTTCTTC CASSGTVRGSTSNEQFF
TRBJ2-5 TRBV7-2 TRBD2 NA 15 TGTGCCAGCAGCCCCCGACTAGCGGGAGGGGAGACCCAGTACTTC CASSPRLAGGETQYF
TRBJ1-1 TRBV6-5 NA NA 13 TGTGCCAGCAGTCCCCTGGGGGGGGGTTCGGCTTTCTTT CASSPLGGGSAFF
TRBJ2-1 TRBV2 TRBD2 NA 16 TGTGCCAGCAGTGCGGCTAGCGGGATGCTTGACAATGAGCAGTTCTTC CASSAASGMLDNEQFF
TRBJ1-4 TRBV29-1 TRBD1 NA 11 TGCAGCGTTGAGGGGACAGAGAAACTGTTTTTT CSVEGTEKLFF
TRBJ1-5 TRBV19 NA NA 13 TGTGCCAGTAACCCAGGGACTAATCAGCCCCAGCATTTT CASNPGTNQPQHF
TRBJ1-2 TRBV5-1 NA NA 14 TGCGCCAGCAGCTGGTCAGGGATGGATCCTGGCTACACCTTC CASSWSGMDPGYTF
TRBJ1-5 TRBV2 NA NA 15 TGTGCCAGCAGCCAACAGGGCCCCTCCAATCAGCCCCAGCATTTT CASSQQGPSNQPQHF
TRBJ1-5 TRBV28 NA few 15 TGTGCCAGCACCTGGGGGGTCGCGGGCAATCAGCCCCAGCATTTT CASTWGVAGNQPQHF
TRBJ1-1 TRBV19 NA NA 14 TGTGCCAGTACTGCCCAGGGCTTGTACACTGAAGCTTTCTTT CASTAQGLYTEAFF
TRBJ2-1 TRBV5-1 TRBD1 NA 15 TGCGCCAGCAGCCCCTACAGGGGAACCTACAATGAGCAGTTCTTC CASSPYRGTYNEQFF
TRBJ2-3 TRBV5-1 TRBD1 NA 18 TGCGCCAGCAGCACCCCCCGGGACAGGGCCCCCAGGGGGGATACGCAGTATTTT CASSTPRDRAPRGDTQYF
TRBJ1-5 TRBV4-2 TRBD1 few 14 TGTGCCAGCAGCCAAGACAGGGGGGATCAGCCCCAGCATTTT CASSQDRGDQPQHF
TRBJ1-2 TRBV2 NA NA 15 TGTGCCAGCAGTGTTACGGGGGGGGCTAACTATGGCTACACCTTC CASSVTGGANYGYTF
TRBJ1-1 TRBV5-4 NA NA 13 TGTGCCAGCAGCGCGTGGGGCGGCACTGAAGCTTTCTTT CASSAWGGTEAFF
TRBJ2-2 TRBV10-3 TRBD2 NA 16 TGTGCCATCAGGGACCAGCGGGAGAGGAACACCGGGGAGCTGTTTTTT CAIRDQRERNTGELFF
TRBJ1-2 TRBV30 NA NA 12 TGTGCCTGGAGTGGGGCCGATTATGGCTACACCTTC CAWSGADYGYTF
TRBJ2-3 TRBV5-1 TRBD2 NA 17 TGCGCCAGCAGCTTGGAGGGACTAGCGGGAGGGCCGGATACGCAGTATTTT CASSLEGLAGGPDTQYF
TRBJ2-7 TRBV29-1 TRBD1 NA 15 TGCAGCGTTGAAGATCCCGGGACAGCCTCCTACGAGCAGTACTTC CSVEDPGTASYEQYF
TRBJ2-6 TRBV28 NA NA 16 TGTGCCAGCAGGACGGACTCCAGCTCTGGGGCCAACGTCCTGACTTTC CASRTDSSSGANVLTF
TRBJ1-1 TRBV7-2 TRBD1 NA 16 TGTGCCAGCAGCTCCCAAGGCACAGGGGGGAACACTGAAGCTTTCTTT CASSSQGTGGNTEAFF
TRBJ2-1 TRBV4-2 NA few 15 TGTGCCAGCAGCATTGGACAGGGAGGGTACAATGAGCAGTTCTTC CASSIGQGGYNEQFF
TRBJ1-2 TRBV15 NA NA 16 TGTGCCACCAGCAGCCCCTTGGGGGCAGGCGTCTATGGCTACACCTTC CATSSPLGAGVYGYTF
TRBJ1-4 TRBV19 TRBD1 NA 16 TGTGCCAGTAGTCCCCGCGGGACAGGGGGACTCGAAAAACTGTTTTTT CASSPRGTGGLEKLFF
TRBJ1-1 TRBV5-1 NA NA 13 TGCGCCAGCAGCCGGACAGCCAACACTGAAGCTTTCTTT CASSRTANTEAFF
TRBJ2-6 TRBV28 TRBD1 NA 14 TGTGCCAGCAACAGGGGCTCTGGGGCCAACGTCCTGACTTTC CASNRGSGANVLTF
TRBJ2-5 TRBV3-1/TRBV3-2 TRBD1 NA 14 TGTGCCAGCAGCCAGCCACAGGGGTGGGAGACCCAGTACTTC CASSQPQGWETQYF
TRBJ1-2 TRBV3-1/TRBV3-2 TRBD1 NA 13 TGTGCCAGCAGCCGGGACAGGGGGCCTGGCTACACCTTC CASSRDRGPGYTF
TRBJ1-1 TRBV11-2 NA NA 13 TGTGCCAGCAGCAAACCCGCGGGGCTGGGAGCTTTCTTT CASSKPAGLGAFF
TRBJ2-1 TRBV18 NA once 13 TGTGCCAGCTCGTCTGGCACAGGCGGTGAGCAGTTCTTC CASSSGTGGEQFF
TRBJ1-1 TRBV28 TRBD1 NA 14 TGTGCCAGCAGCCCCATTACAGGGGGCACTGAAGCTTTCTTT CASSPITGGTEAFF
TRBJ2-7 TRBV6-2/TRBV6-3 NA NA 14 TGTGCCAGCAGTTATGGCGGAAACTCCTACGAGCAGTACTTC CASSYGGNSYEQYF
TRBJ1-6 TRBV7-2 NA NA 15 TGTGCCAGCAACCCGGACAGAACCTATAATTCACCCCTCCACTTT CASNPDRTYNSPLHF
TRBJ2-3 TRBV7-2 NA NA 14 TGTGCCAGCAGCGAAGGGGGGGGTAGAGATACGCAGTATTTT CASSEGGGRDTQYF
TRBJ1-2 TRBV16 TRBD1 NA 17 TGTGCCAGCAGCCAAACCGTTACCAACAGGGGACCCTATGGCTACACCTTC CASSQTVTNRGPYGYTF
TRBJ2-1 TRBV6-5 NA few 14 TGTGCCAGCAGCCCGAGTCTCTCCTACAATGAGCAGTTCTTC CASSPSLSYNEQFF
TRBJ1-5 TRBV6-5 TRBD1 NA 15 TGTGCCAGCAGTTATACAGGGGACGGCAATCAGCCCCAGCATTTT CASSYTGDGNQPQHF
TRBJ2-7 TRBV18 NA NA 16 TGTGCCAGCTCACCGGGGGGCGGGGGAAACTCCTACGAGCAGTACTTC CASSPGGGGNSYEQYF
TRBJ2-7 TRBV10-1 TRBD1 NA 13 TGCGCCAGCAGTGGGGACAGGGCGGGCGAGCAGTACTTC CASSGDRAGEQYF
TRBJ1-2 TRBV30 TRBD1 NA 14 TGTGCCTGGAGGGGCAGGGGGCCAAACTATGGCTACACCTTC CAWRGRGPNYGYTF